The present T cell receptor beta chain was sequenced within a study of T cells in narcolepsy. Study context: Donors had narcolepsy type 1 or type 2, or were healthy controls. The study's findings and limits: Autoreactive clone sequences were missing from some blood memory CD4+ repertoires. Autoreactive clonotypes reportedly recurred in blood of same and different patients, not controls. Same-patient CSF and blood CD4+ T cell clonotypes included HCRT-specific and TRIB2-specific autoreactive ones.

Trimming removed 5 bases from V and 2 bases from J, with 6 bases in between. Germline V gene data show CDR1 as SGHTA and CDR2 as FQGNSA. The CDR3 runs to 12 residues. Concerning this clone itself: What it recognizes is unknown.

Using immunoSEQ multiplex PCR, the repertoire was profiled, and TCRdb retains in-frame clones only, with some absent. There are fewer than 25,000 clones in the sample; roughly 85% occur only once, and roughly a tenth lies in the top ten. The sequence derives from a human donor in good health. The specimen sequenced was memory (CD45RA-) CD4+ T cells from blood. V gene TRBV7-2 combines with J gene TRBJ1-1; D unresolved. The CDR3 spells CASSPLNTEAFF. CDR3 nucleotides: TGTGCCAGCAGCCCACTAAACACTGAAGCTTTCTTT.